What follows is one T cell receptor (beta chain) and its context. These data come from a study of neurological immune-mediated disorders. TCRdb re-called the 5' RACE reads through MiXCR, storing one row per CDR3 protein. This sample has some 46,000 distinct CDR3 sequences, with roughly 4% found just once. The CDR3 spans 16 residues. The V gene's germline CDR1 is SGHRS and CDR2 YFSETQ. V lost 0 bases to trimming and J lost 2 bases, with 12 bases between them. The sequencing sample was made of PBMCs. This sequence joins TRBV5-1 and TRBJ2-1, with a weak D call TRBD1 (6 bases). This receptor was obtained from a woman in her fifties or sixties with multiple sclerosis. The CDR3 loop is CASSLAGQIPYNEQFF. The CDR3 DNA reads TGCGCCAGCAGCTTGGCCGGACAGATCCCCTACAATGAGCAGTTCTTC. Filled out from reference TRBV5-1 and TRBJ2-1, the complete variable domain reads KAGVTQTPRYLIKTRGQQVTLSCSPISGHRSVSWYQQTPGQGLQFLFEYFSETQRNKGNFPGRFSGRQFSNSRSEMNVSTLELGDSALYLCASSLAGQIPYNEQFFGPGTRLTVL.